This TCR beta chain was documented in a study of beta chain features in type 1 diabetes. Broader study findings: The question of HLA type influencing TCRB rearrangement was one that remained unresolved here. PCR could preferentially amplify shorter templates, alike in patients and controls.

The sequenced template was cDNA made from the entire isolated RNA. An average of about 3.57 million reads was obtained for naive, central memory and regulatory T cell samples. The assay was immunoSEQ multiplex PCR, and TCRdb's table has in-frame clones only and misses some. This sample has just over 450,000 clones; around 30% occur once, and the top ten carry about 0.065%. A remark on this clone: Its antigen is still unknown.

The germline V and J ends were trimmed by 6 bases and 12 bases, with 11 bases remaining between them. CDR1 and CDR2 (germline): DFQATT, SNEGSKA (reference sequence). There are 9 residues in the CDR3. The V and J genes are TRBV20-1 and TRBJ1-2; D remains ambiguous. The TCR originated in a man younger than 30 in good health. The source material was naive CD4+ T cells from blood. The CDR3 here is CSAKDPNTF. CDR3 DNA sequence: TGCAGTGCCAAGGATCCCAACACCTTC.